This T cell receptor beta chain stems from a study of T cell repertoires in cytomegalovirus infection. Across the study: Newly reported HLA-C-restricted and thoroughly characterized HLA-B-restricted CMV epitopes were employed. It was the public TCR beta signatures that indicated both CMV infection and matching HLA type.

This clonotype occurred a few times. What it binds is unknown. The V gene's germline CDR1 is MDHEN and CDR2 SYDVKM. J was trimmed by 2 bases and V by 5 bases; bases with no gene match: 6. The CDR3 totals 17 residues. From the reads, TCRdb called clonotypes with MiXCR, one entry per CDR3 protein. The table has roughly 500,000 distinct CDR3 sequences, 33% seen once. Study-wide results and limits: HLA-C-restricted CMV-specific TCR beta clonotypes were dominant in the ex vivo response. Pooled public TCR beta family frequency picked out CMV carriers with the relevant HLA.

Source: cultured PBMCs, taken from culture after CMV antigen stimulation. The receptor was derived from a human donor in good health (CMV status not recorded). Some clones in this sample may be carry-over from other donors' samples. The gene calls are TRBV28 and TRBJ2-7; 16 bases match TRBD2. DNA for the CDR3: TGTGCCAGCAGTCTCTCCGGGACTAGCGGGAGGGCCTACGAGCAGTACTTC. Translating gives CASSLSGTSGRAYEQYF.